This T cell receptor beta chain was retrieved from a study of OX40 agonist ivuxolimab in advanced cancers. Clones were sequenced by immunoSEQ multiplex PCR, and TCRdb holds only the in-frame ones, with some missing. Of approximately 87,000 clones listed, approximately 90% are singletons. The CDR3 consists of 14 residues. From germline, CDR1 is SEHNR and CDR2 FQNEAQ (reference sequence). V dropped 5 bases and J dropped 8; count of bases not matched to a gene: 4. This specimen was CD4+ or CD8+ T cells sorted from blood, taken in a trial of the OX40 agonist ivuxolimab. This chain connects TRBV7-9 to TRBJ2-1, with 12 bases fitting TRBD2. This TCR was sampled from an adult with an advanced solid tumor such as melanoma, head and neck, liver or kidney cancer. The DNA for the CDR3 is TGTGCCAGCAGCCGGACTAGCGGGAAACATGAGCAGTTCTTC. Translated, it gives CASSRTSGKHEQFF.